The T cell receptor beta chain under discussion was sequenced for a study of molecular identifiers for immune sequencing clone quantification. Listed TCR primers and previously described methods were used for bulk TCR libraries. TCRdb itself ran the PCR reads through MiXCR, one entry per CDR3 protein. Here the sample spans about half a million distinct CDR3 sequences, around 23% being singletons. Study-level points and caveats: Highly expanded clones may be undercounted when identical TCR molecules share barcodes.

Details on this clonotype: What it recognizes is unknown.

Libraries of naive CD8 cells were prepared from roughly 18,000 to 920,000 sorted cells using 10%, 30% or 50% RNA. V lost 7 bases, J lost 2 bases, and 12 bases lay in between. Per the germline V gene, CDR1 is MNHEY and CDR2 is SMNVEV (reference sequence). This CDR3 region has 13 residues. J is TRBJ2-7 and V is TRBV27; unclear D gene. Sequencing was carried out using naive CD8+ T cells from blood, with Jurkat cell RNA spiked in. Indicated subset: FACS-sorted CD8+CD4-CCR7+CD45RA+ naive T cells. The sequence derives from a human donor in good health. Some libraries in this study had Jurkat cell RNA spiked in. The CDR3 loop reads CASNHPDTYEQYF. CDR3 DNA: TGTGCCAGCAACCATCCCGACACCTACGAGCAGTACTTC.